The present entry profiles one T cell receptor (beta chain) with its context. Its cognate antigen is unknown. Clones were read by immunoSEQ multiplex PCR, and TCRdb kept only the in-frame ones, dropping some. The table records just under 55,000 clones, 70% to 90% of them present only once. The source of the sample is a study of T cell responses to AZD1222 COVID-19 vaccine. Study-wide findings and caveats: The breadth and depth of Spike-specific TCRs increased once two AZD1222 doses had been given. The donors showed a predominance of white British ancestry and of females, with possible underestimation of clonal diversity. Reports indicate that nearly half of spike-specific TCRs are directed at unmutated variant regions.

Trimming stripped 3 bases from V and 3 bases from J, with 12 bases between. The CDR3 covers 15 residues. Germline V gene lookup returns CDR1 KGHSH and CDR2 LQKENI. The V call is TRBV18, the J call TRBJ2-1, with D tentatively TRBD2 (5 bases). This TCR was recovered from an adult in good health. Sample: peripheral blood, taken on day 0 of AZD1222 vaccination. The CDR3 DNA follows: TGTGCCAGCTCACCCACGGGGATCAACTACAATGAGCAGTTCTTC. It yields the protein CASSPTGINYNEQFF.